The 3 T cell receptor beta chains presented below share a single source sample, sequenced in a study of CD8 T cells in Susac syndrome. It was with random hexamers that about 0.45 to 1 ug RNA was reverse transcribed. MiXCR, run by TCRdb on the immunoSEQ multiplex PCR reads, gives a single entry per CDR3 protein. The sample has a few hundred thousand distinct CDR3 sequences; 92% are singletons. Sequencing was performed on CD8+ T cells from PBMCs. These receptors all stem from a human donor with multiple sclerosis.

This chain connects TRBV2 to TRBJ2-1, with TRBD2 as a possible D gene (6 bases). The germline CDR1 and CDR2 sequences are SNHLY and FYNNEI. CDR3 length equals 11 residues. V lost 10 bases, J lost 14 bases, and 18 bases lay in between. CDR3 region: CAIPEAGREFF. CDR3 bases: TGTGCCATTCCAGAGGCGGGAAGGGAGTTCTTC.

This clonotype was seen only a few times. The gene calls are TRBV10-3 and TRBJ2-1; the D gene could be TRBD1 or TRBD2 (7 bases each). The CDR3 is made up of 14 amino acids. Trimming stripped 11 bases from V and 2 bases from J, with 16 bases between. Germline V gene lookup returns CDR1 ENHRY and CDR2 SYGVKD. The CDR3 region has the DNA TGTGCCTCCAGGGGGGAGGGCCCCTACAATGAGCAGTTCTTC. Amino acids: CASRGEGPYNEQFF.

The chain joins TRBV9 to TRBJ1-2, with D uncertain. V was shortened by 4 bases and J by 4 bases, with 11 bases between the two germline ends. The V gene's germline CDR1 is SGDLS and CDR2 YYNGEE. The CDR3 contains 13 residues. In DNA, the CDR3 is TGTGCCAGCAGCCCTCGTGTTGGCTATGGCTACACCTTC. As protein: CASSPRVGYGYTF.